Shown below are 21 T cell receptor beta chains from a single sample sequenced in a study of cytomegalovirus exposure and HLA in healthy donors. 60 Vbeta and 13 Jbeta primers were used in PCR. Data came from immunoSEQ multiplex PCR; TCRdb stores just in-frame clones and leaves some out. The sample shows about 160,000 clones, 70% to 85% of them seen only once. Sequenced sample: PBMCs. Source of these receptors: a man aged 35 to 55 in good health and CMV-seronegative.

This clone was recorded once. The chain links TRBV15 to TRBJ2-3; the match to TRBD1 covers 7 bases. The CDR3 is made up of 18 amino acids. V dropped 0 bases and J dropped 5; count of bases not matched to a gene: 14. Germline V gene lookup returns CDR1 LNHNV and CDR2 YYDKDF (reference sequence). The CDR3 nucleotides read TGTGCCACCAGCAGAGATCTCTGGGGCAGGGGGAATGGAGATACGCAGTATTTT. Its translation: CATSRDLWGRGNGDTQYF.

CDR3: CASSFDRGLARGTQYF. Written as DNA, the CDR3 is TGTGCCAGCAGTTTCGACAGGGGACTTGCGCGGGGGACCCAGTACTTC. The rearrangement links TRBV13 to TRBJ2-5; 8 bases line up with TRBD1. The germline V gene encodes CDR1 PRHDT and CDR2 FYEKMQ (reference sequence). CDR3 size: 16 residues. The V gene end was trimmed by 6 bases and the J gene end by 7 bases; junction bases not matched to a gene: 16.

The CDR3 loop reads CASSPGLAGPYEQYF. The DNA of the CDR3 is TGTGCCAGCAGCCCGGGACTAGCGGGGCCCTACGAGCAGTACTTC. The V gene is TRBV7-2, the J gene TRBJ2-7; 13 bases line up with TRBD2. Germline V CDR1 and CDR2: SGHTA, FQGNSA. V shed 5 bases and J 2 bases; nucleotides not matched to a gene: 3. CDR3 length equals 15 residues.

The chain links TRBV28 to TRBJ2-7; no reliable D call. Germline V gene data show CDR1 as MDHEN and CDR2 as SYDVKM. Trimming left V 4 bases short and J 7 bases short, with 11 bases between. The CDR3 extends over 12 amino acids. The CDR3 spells CASSSAWREQYF. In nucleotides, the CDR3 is TGTGCCAGCAGTTCCGCCTGGCGGGAGCAGTACTTC.

CDR3 sequence (DNA): TGTGCCAGTAGTTACAGGGATTCACCCCTCCACTTT. It is translated as CASSYRDSPLHF. The chain links TRBV19 to TRBJ1-6; tentative D call: TRBD1 (6 bases). The CDR3 length is 12 residues. V lost 5 bases to trimming and J lost 8 bases, with 7 bases between them. Germline-derived CDR1 and CDR2 are LNHDA and SQIVND (reference sequence).

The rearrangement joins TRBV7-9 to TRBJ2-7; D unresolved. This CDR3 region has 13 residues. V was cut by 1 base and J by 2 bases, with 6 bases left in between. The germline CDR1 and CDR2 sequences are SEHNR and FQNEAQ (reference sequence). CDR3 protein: CASSLVFTYEQYF. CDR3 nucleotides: TGTGCCAGCAGCTTAGTATTTACCTACGAGCAGTACTTC.

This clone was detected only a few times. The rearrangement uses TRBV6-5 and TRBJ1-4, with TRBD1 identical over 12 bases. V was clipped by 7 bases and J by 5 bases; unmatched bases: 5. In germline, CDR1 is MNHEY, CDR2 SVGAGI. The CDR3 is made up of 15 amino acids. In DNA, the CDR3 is TGTGCCAGCAACCCCGGGACAGGGGGCAATGAAAAACTGTTTTTT. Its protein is CASNPGTGGNEKLFF.

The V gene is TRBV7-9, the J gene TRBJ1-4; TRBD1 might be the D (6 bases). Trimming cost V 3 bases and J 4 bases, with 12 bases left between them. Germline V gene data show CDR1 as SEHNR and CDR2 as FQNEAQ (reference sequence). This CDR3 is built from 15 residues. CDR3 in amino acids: CASSFWTENNEKLFF. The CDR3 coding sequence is TGTGCCAGCAGCTTTTGGACAGAAAATAATGAAAAACTGTTTTTT.

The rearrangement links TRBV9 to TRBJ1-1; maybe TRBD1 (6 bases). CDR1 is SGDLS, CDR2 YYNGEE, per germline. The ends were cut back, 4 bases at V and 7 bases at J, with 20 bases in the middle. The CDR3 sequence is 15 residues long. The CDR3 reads CASSPARGGGIEAFF. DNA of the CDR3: TGTGCCAGCAGCCCAGCCAGGGGAGGGGGGATTGAAGCTTTCTTT.

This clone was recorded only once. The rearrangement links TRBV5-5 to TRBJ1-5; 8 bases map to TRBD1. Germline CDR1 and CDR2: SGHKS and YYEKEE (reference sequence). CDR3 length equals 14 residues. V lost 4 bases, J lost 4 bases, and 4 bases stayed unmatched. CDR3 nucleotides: TGTGCCAGCAGCCTTCAGGGGGCGAATCAGCCCCAGCATTTT. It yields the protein CASSLQGANQPQHF.

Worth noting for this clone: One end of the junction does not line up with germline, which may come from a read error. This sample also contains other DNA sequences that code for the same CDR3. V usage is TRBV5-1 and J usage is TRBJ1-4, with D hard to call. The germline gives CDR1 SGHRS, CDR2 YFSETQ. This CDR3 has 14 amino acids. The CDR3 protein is CASSFQGSDERLFF. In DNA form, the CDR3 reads TGCGCCAGCAGCTTTCAAGGGAGTGACGAAAGACTGTTTTTT.

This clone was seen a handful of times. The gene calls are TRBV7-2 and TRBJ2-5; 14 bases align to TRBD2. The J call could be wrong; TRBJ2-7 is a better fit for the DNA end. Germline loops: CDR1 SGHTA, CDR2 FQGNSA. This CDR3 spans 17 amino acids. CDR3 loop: CASSSSRLAGGPNEQYF. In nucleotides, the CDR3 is TGTGCCAGCAGTTCCTCCCGACTAGCGGGAGGGCCTAACGAGCAGTACTTC.

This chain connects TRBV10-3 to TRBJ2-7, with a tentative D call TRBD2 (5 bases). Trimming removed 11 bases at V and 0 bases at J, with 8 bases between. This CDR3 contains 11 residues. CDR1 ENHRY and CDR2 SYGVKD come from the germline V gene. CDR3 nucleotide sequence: TGTGCCGTCCGGGGCTCCTACGAGCAGTACTTC. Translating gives CAVRGSYEQYF.

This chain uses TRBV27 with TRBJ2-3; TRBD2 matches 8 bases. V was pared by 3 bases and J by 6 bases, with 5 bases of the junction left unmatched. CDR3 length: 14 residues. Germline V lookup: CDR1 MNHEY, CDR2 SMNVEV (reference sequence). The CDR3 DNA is TGTGCCAGCAGTTTGGAGCGGGAGTCGGATACGCAGTATTTT. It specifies CASSLERESDTQYF.

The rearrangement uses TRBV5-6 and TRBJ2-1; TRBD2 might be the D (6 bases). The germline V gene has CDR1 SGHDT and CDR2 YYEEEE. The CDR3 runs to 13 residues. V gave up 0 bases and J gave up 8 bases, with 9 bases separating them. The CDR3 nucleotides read TGTGCCAGCAGCTTGGAATGGGGGGATGAGCAGTTCTTC. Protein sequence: CASSLEWGDEQFF.

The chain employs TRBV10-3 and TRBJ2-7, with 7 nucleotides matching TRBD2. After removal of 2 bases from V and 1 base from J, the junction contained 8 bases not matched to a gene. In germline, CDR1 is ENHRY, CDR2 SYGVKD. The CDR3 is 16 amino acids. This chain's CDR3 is CAISEARGSVSYEQYF. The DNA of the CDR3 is TGTGCCATCAGTGAGGCCCGCGGGAGCGTTTCCTACGAGCAGTACTTC.

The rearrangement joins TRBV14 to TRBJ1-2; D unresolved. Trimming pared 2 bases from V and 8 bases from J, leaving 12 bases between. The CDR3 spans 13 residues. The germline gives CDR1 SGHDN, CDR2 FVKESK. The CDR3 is CASSQIQFGGYTF. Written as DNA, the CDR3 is TGTGCCAGCAGCCAAATCCAGTTTGGCGGCTACACCTTC.

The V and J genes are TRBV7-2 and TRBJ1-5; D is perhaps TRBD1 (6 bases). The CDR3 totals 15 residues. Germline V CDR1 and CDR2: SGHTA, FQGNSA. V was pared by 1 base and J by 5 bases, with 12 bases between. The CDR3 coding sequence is TGTGCCAGCAGCTTAGGGACAGCCTCTTATCAGCCCCAGCATTTT. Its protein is CASSLGTASYQPQHF.

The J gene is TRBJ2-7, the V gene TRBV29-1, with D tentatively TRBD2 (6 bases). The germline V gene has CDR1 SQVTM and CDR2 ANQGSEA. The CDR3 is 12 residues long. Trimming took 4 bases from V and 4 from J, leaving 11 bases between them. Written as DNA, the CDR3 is TGCAGCGTTGGAATTAGCGGATACGAGCAGTACTTC. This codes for CSVGISGYEQYF.

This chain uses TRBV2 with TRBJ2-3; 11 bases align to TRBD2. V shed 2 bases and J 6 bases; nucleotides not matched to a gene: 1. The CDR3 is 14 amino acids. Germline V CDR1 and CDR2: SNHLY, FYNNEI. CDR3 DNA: TGTGCCAGCAGTGAAAGACTAGCGGGGGATACGCAGTATTTT. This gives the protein CASSERLAGDTQYF.

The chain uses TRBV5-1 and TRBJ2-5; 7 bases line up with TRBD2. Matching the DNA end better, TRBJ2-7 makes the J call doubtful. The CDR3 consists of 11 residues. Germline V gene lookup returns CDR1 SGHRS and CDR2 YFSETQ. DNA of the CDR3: TGCGCCAGCAGGAGCGGGGACGAGCAGTACTTC. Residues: CASRSGDEQYF.